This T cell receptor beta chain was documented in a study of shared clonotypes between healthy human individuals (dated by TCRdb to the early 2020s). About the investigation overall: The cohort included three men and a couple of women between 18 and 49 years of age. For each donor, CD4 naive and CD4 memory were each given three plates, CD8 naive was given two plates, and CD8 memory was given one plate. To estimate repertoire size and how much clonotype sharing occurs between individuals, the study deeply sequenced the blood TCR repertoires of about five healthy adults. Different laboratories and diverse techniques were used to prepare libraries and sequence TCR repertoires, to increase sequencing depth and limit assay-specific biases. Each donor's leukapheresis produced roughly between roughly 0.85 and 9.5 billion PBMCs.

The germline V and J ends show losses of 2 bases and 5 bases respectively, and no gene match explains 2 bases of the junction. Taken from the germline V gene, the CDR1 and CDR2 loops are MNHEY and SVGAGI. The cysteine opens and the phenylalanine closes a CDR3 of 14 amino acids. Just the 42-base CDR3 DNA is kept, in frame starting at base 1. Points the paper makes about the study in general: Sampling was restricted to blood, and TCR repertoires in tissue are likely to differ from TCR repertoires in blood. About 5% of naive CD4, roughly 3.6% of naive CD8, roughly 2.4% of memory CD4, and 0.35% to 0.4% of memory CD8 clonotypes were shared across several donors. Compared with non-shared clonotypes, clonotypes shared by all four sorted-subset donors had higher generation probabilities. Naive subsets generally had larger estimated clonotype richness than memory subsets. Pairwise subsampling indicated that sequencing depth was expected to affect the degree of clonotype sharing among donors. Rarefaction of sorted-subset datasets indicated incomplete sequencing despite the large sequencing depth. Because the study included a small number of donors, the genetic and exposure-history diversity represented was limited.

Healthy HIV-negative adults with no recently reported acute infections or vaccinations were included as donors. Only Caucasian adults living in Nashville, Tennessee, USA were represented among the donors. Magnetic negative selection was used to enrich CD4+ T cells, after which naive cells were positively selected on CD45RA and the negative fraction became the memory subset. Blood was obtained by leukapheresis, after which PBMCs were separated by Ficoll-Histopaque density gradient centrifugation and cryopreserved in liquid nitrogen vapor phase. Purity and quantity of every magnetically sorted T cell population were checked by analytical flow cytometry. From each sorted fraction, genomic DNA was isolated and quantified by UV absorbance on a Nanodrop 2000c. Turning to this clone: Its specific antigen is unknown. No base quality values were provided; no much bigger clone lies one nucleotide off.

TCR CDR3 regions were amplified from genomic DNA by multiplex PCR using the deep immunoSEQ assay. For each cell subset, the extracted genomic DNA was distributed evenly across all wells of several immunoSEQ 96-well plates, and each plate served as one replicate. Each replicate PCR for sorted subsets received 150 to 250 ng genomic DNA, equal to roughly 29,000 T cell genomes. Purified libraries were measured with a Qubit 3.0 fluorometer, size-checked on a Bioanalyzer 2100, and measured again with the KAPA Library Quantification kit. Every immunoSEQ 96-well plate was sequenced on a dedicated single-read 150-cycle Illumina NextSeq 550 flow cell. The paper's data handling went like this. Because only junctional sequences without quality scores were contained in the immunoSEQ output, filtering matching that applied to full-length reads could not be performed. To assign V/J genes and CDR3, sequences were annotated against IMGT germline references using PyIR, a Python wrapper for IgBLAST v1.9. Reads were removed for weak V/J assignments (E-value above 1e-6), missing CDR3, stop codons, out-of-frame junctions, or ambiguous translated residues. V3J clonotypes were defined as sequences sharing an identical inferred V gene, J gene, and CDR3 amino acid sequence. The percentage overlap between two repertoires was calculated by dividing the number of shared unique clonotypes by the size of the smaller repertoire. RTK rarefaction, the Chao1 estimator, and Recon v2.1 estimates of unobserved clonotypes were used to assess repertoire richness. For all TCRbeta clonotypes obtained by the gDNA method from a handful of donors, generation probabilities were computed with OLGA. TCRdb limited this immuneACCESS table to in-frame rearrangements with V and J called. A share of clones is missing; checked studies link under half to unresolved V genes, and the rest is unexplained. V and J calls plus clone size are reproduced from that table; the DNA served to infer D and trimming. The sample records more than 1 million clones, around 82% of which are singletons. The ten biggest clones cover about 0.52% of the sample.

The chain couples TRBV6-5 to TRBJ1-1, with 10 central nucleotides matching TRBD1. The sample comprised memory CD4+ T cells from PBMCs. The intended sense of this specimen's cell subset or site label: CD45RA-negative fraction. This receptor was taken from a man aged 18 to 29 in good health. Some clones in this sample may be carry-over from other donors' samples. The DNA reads TGTGCCAGCAGTTACGGGACAGGGGAAACTGAAGCTTTCTTT. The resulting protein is CASSYGTGETEAFF.